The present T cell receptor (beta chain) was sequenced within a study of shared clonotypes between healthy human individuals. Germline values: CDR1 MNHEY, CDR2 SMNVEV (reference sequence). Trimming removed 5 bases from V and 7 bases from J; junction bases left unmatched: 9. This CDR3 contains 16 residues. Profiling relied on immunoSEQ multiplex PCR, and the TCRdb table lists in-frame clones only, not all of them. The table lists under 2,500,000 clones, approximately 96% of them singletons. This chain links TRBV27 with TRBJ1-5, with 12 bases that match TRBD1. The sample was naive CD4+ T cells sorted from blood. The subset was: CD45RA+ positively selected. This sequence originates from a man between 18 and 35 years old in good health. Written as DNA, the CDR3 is TGTGCCAGCAGTCAGGGACAGGGGGCCGGTTTCCAGCCCCAGCATTTT. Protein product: CASSQGQGAGFQPQHF.